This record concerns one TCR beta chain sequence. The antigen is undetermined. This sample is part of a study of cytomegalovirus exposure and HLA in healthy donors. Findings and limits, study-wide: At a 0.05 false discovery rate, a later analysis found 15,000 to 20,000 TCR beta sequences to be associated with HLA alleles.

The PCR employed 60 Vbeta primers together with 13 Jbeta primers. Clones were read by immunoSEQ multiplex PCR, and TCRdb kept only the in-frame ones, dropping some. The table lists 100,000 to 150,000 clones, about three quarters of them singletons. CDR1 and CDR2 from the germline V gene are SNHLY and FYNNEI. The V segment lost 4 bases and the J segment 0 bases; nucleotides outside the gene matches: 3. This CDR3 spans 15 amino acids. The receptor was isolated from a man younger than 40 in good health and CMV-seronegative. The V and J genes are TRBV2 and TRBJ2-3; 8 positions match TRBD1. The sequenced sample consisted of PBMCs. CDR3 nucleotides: TGTGCCAGCAGTGGGACAGGGTCTAGCACAGATACGCAGTATTTT. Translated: CASSGTGSSTDTQYF.